The TCR beta chain described here comes from a study of shared clonotypes between healthy human individuals. General study findings and limits: Across a handful of donors, naive CD4 shared around 5.3%, naive CD8 less than 4%, memory CD4 2% to 2.5%, memory CD8 0.4%. Larger estimated richness was generally recorded for naive subsets relative to memory subsets.

Details on this clone: Its antigen is currently unknown.

Tens of thousands of T cell genomes (around 190 ng DNA) went into each sorted-subset replicate. Repertoires were generated with immunoSEQ multiplex PCR, while TCRdb's copy carries only in-frame clones and drops some. Among 2 million to 2.5 million clones listed, 80% to 95% were seen once. The source material was naive CD4+ T cells from PBMCs. Indicated subset: CD45RA+ positively selected. The TCR was taken from a man aged 18 to 29 in good health. Some clones in this sample may be carry-over from other donors' samples.

The CDR3 is CASSLGGEASYEQYF. The CDR3, as DNA: TGTGCCAGCAGTTTGGGGGGGGAAGCTTCCTACGAGCAGTACTTC. The V and J genes are TRBV28 and TRBJ2-7; 7 nucleotides match TRBD2. Germline V gene sequence: CDR1 MDHEN, CDR2 SYDVKM. The V segment lost 3 bases and the J segment 1 base; nucleotides outside the gene matches: 6. The CDR3 is 15 amino acids.